The next 30 T cell receptor beta chains were all read from a single sample in a study of cytomegalovirus exposure and HLA in healthy donors. Assay: immunoSEQ multiplex PCR; the TCRdb copy retains only in-frame clones and omits some. The repertoire has 200,000 or so clones, over 65% of them found once; the top ten carry roughly 6%. Sequencing was done on a sample of PBMCs. The receptors come from a woman younger than 30 in good health and CMV-seronegative.

The V call is TRBV2, the J call TRBJ1-5; D ambiguous. V lost 2 bases to trimming and J lost 1 base, with 6 bases between them. The CDR3 totals 14 residues. Germline lookup yields CDR1 SNHLY and CDR2 FYNNEI. The CDR3 loop is CASSETDSNQPQHF. CDR3 nucleotide sequence: TGTGCCAGCAGTGAAACGGACAGCAATCAGCCCCAGCATTTT.

This chain uses TRBV27 with TRBJ2-5, with unresolved D. This CDR3 is 13 amino acids long. Germline V gene lookup returns CDR1 MNHEY and CDR2 SMNVEV (reference sequence). Trimming removed 5 bases from V and 2 bases from J, with 9 bases in between. In DNA form, the CDR3 reads TGTGCCAGCAGTCGGCTGGAGCAAGAGACCCAGTACTTC. It yields the protein CASSRLEQETQYF.

The genes are TRBV27 and TRBJ1-2, with TRBD1 as a possible D gene (6 bases). CDR1 and CDR2 (germline): MNHEY, SMNVEV (reference sequence). CDR3 size: 11 residues. V was cut by 9 bases and J by 6 bases, with 11 bases left in between. The CDR3 is CASQGRHGYTF. The DNA of the CDR3 is TGTGCCAGTCAGGGGCGGCATGGCTACACCTTC.

This clone has just one count. The CDR3 loop is CASGTRDRVGSYNSPLHF. The CDR3 DNA follows: TGTGCCAGCGGAACCCGGGACAGGGTCGGCTCCTATAATTCACCCCTCCACTTT. The chain has TRBV2 and TRBJ1-6, with 9 positions matching TRBD1. The CDR3 extends over 18 amino acids. Germline V gene sequence: CDR1 SNHLY, CDR2 FYNNEI. J gave up 0 bases and V 8 bases, and 11 bases lay outside the gene matches. Together with reference TRBV2 and TRBJ1-6, the CDR3 gives the full variable domain: EPEVTQTPSHQVTQMGQEVILRCVPISNHLYFYWYRQILGQKVEFLVSFYNNEISEKSEIFDDQFSVERPDGSNFTLKIRSTKLEDSAMYFCASGTRDRVGSYNSPLHFGNGTRLTVT.

The V gene is TRBV2, the J gene TRBJ1-1; a possible D gene is TRBD1 (5 bases). This CDR3 has 16 amino acids. The V gene lost 0 bases and the J gene lost 5 bases, with 16 bases spanning the gap. CDR1 is SNHLY and CDR2 is FYNNEI in the germline V gene. CDR3 protein: CASSEALARATTEAFF. In DNA, the CDR3 is TGTGCCAGCAGTGAAGCCCTCGCCAGGGCCACAACTGAAGCTTTCTTT. Full variable domain (remainder filled in from reference TRBV2 and TRBJ1-1): EPEVTQTPSHQVTQMGQEVILRCVPISNHLYFYWYRQILGQKVEFLVSFYNNEISEKSEIFDDQFSVERPDGSNFTLKIRSTKLEDSAMYFCASSEALARATTEAFFGQGTRLTVV.

This clone occurred a few times. The chain joins TRBV30 to TRBJ2-2, with D perhaps TRBD1 (5 bases). The germline V and J ends were trimmed by 3 bases and 6 bases, with 14 bases remaining between them. The CDR3 is 14 amino acids. Germline CDR1 GTSNPN, CDR2 SVGIG (reference sequence). This CDR3 reads CAWRGANWAGELFF. DNA for the CDR3: TGTGCCTGGAGAGGGGCGAATTGGGCCGGGGAGCTGTTTTTT.

The CDR3 region has the DNA TGTGCCAGTAGCCCGGACAGGGGCTCGCGGCCCCAGCATTTT. Protein product: CASSPDRGSRPQHF. The rearrangement joins TRBV19 to TRBJ1-5; 9 positions match TRBD1. V dropped 6 bases and J dropped 9; count of bases not matched to a gene: 9. CDR1 LNHDA and CDR2 SQIVND come from the germline V gene (reference sequence). The CDR3 is 14 residues long.

The chain uses TRBV2 and TRBJ2-1, with D perhaps matching TRBD1 or TRBD2 (5 bases each). The CDR3 runs to 12 residues. CDR1 SNHLY and CDR2 FYNNEI come from the germline V gene. V lost 6 bases and J 9 bases, leaving 12 bases between the germline ends. The CDR3 here is CASRGDLGEQFF. In DNA form, the CDR3 reads TGTGCCAGCAGGGGGGACCTGGGTGAGCAGTTCTTC.

The rearrangement joins TRBV2 to TRBJ1-1, with no clear D. CDR1 is SNHLY, CDR2 FYNNEI, per germline. Trimming pared 7 bases from V and 0 bases from J, leaving 3 bases between. The CDR3 extends over 11 amino acids. The CDR3 coding sequence is TGTGCCAGCAACATGAACACTGAAGCTTTCTTT. It translates to CASNMNTEAFF. The full variable domain, in which reference TRBV2 and TRBJ1-1 provide the parts outside the CDR3, is EPEVTQTPSHQVTQMGQEVILRCVPISNHLYFYWYRQILGQKVEFLVSFYNNEISEKSEIFDDQFSVERPDGSNFTLKIRSTKLEDSAMYFCASNMNTEAFFGQGTRLTVV.

V usage is TRBV4-2 and J usage is TRBJ1-1; a weak D match, TRBD1 (5 bases). The V and J ends lost 0 bases and 1 base respectively, with 9 bases between them. Germline V gene sequence: CDR1 LGHNA, CDR2 YNFKEQ. This CDR3 spans 15 amino acids. The CDR3 region has the DNA TGTGCCAGCAGCCAAGATGAGGGGTGGAACACTGAAGCTTTCTTT. It is translated as CASSQDEGWNTEAFF.

This clone was counted only a few times. J is TRBJ2-7 and V is TRBV11-2; maybe TRBD1 (6 bases). V gave up 5 bases and J gave up 3 bases, with 14 bases separating them. This CDR3 is 14 amino acids long. Germline V gene sequence: CDR1 SGHAT, CDR2 FQNNGV. The CDR3 sequence is CASSPYREGYEQYF. CDR3 nucleotide sequence: TGTGCCAGCAGCCCCTACAGGGAAGGCTACGAGCAGTACTTC.

As for this clone: This sample includes further DNA sequences coding for the same CDR3. The V call is TRBV6-6, the J call TRBJ1-1; no clear D gene. Per germline, CDR1 MNHNY and CDR2 SVGAGI (reference sequence). This CDR3 comprises 13 residues. The V end was cut by 5 bases, the J end by 4 bases, with 11 bases between. The CDR3 DNA reads TGTGCCAGCAGTCGACAAGGAGGCACTGAAGCTTTCTTT. This codes for CASSRQGGTEAFF.

The chain carries TRBV2 and TRBJ1-2, with TRBD1 as a possible D gene (6 bases). V was pared by 9 bases and J by 1 base, with 15 bases between. The V gene's germline CDR1 is SNHLY and CDR2 FYNNEI. CDR3 size: 14 residues. CDR3 in amino acids: CARTDRIINYGYTF. The CDR3 DNA is TGTGCCAGGACAGACAGGATAATTAACTATGGCTACACCTTC.

The rearrangement uses TRBV5-1 and TRBJ2-7; D might be TRBD2 (6 bases). V dropped 4 bases and J dropped 3 bases, with 17 bases sitting between them. Germline assignment: CDR1 SGHRS and CDR2 YFSETQ. The CDR3 contains 15 residues. The CDR3 sequence is CASSLITSSVYEQYF. The CDR3 region has the DNA TGCGCCAGCAGCCTAATTACTAGCAGCGTCTACGAGCAGTACTTC.

The chain is built from TRBV2 and TRBJ1-4; tentatively, D is TRBD1 (5 bases). V gave up 3 bases and J gave up 1 base, with 12 bases separating them. The CDR3 has 16 residues. Germline loops: CDR1 SNHLY, CDR2 FYNNEI. In nucleotides, the CDR3 is TGTGCCAGCAGTGATCCCTCGACAGTAACTAATGAAAAACTGTTTTTT. Protein sequence: CASSDPSTVTNEKLFF.

CDR3: CSVPDPYSYNEQFF. The CDR3 coding sequence is TGCAGCGTCCCCGACCCCTACTCCTACAATGAGCAGTTCTTC. This chain joins TRBV29-1 and TRBJ2-1; the D is unclear. This CDR3 is 14 amino acids long. Between the trimmed V and J ends, which lost 6 bases and 0 bases, there was a span of 12 bases. Looked up from germline, CDR1 is SQVTM and CDR2 is ANQGSEA.

V is TRBV19 and J is TRBJ1-1; D uncertain. The V gene's germline CDR1 is LNHDA and CDR2 SQIVND (reference sequence). The CDR3 is 13 residues long. The germline V and J ends were trimmed by 5 bases and 0 bases, with 7 bases remaining between them. CDR3 loop: CASSLSLNTEAFF. For the CDR3, the DNA is TGTGCCAGTAGTCTTTCATTGAACACTGAAGCTTTCTTT.

A single count supports this clone. This chain joins TRBV30 and TRBJ1-2, with D tentatively TRBD1 (6 bases). The V gene's germline CDR1 is GTSNPN and CDR2 SVGIG (reference sequence). CDR3 length: 14 residues. Trimming removed 0 bases at V and 0 bases at J, with 8 bases between. The CDR3 nucleotides read TGTGCCTGGAGTGTAGGACAGACTAACTATGGCTACACCTTC. Protein product: CAWSVGQTNYGYTF.

This chain joins TRBV19 and TRBJ2-2, with D perhaps matching TRBD2 (5 bases). The germline gives CDR1 LNHDA, CDR2 SQIVND (reference sequence). Trimming stripped 1 base from V and 7 bases from J, with 10 bases between. The CDR3 loop spans 14 amino acids. CDR3 in amino acids: CASSIGLAHGELFF. The DNA of the CDR3 is TGTGCCAGTAGTATAGGTCTAGCCCACGGGGAGCTGTTTTTT.

This clone was detected once. The V call is TRBV27, the J call TRBJ2-7; 11 bases line up with TRBD2. J lost 4 bases, V lost 3 bases, and 8 bases had no gene match. The length of the CDR3 is 16 residues. Looked up from germline, CDR1 is MNHEY and CDR2 is SMNVEV (reference sequence). The CDR3 protein is CASSFLASGGWYEQYF. The CDR3 region has the DNA TGTGCCAGCAGTTTCCTGGCTAGCGGGGGGTGGTACGAGCAGTACTTC.

The chain uses TRBV14 and TRBJ2-7; TRBD1 aligns across 9 bases. V shed 5 bases and J 4 bases; nucleotides not matched to a gene: 9. Germline CDR1 SGHDN, CDR2 FVKESK. The CDR3 is 15 residues long. Here the CDR3 reads CASSAQGQGIYEQYF. Written as DNA, the CDR3 is TGTGCCAGCAGCGCGCAGGGACAGGGAATTTACGAGCAGTACTTC.

The V call is TRBV29-1, the J call TRBJ2-5; TRBD2 agrees at 10 bases. The CDR3 has 17 residues. The germline CDR1 and CDR2 sequences are SQVTM and ANQGSEA. J lost 2 bases, V lost 6 bases, and 15 bases had no gene match. CDR3 nucleotides: TGCAGCGTCCCCCTAAGGGCTAGCGGGGGCCCACAAGAGACCCAGTACTTC. Protein: CSVPLRASGGPQETQYF. The variable domain in full, with the rest retrieved from reference TRBV29-1 and TRBJ2-5, is SAVISQKPSRDICQRGTSLTIQCQVDSQVTMMFWYRQQPGQSLTLIATANQGSEATYESGFVIDKFPISRPNLTFSTLTVSNMSPEDSSIYLCSVPLRASGGPQETQYFGPGTRLLVL.

The V gene is TRBV27, the J gene TRBJ1-6; the D gene is possibly TRBD1 (5 bases). The length of the CDR3 is 12 residues. The V gene lost 1 base and the J gene lost 14 bases, with 9 bases spanning the gap. CDR1 and CDR2 from the germline V gene are MNHEY and SMNVEV (reference sequence). Here the CDR3 reads CASSLWGGTLHF. The CDR3 bases are TGTGCCAGCAGTTTATGGGGCGGAACCCTCCACTTT.

This chain links TRBV13 with TRBJ2-1, with D unresolved. The V end lost 2 bases, the J end lost 0 bases, and 8 bases lay between the germline ends. Germline CDR1 and CDR2: PRHDT and FYEKMQ (reference sequence). The CDR3 contains 15 residues. CDR3 DNA sequence: TGTGCCAGCAGCTTACGGCGTCGCTCCTACAATGAGCAGTTCTTC. Its translation is CASSLRRRSYNEQFF.

The gene calls are TRBV19 and TRBJ2-7; tentatively, D is TRBD1 (6 bases). Germline-derived CDR1 and CDR2 are LNHDA and SQIVND (reference sequence). Between the trimmed V and J ends, which lost 9 bases and 4 bases, there was a span of 13 bases. CDR3 length: 12 amino acids. The CDR3: CASRDKGYEQYF. CDR3 nucleotides: TGTGCCAGCCGGGACAAAGGGTACGAGCAGTACTTC. Based on the CDR3 plus reference TRBV19 and TRBJ2-7, the full variable domain is DGGITQSPKYLFRKEGQNVTLSCEQNLNHDAMYWYRQDPGQGLRLIYYSQIVNDFQKGDIAEGYSVSREKKESFPLTVTSAQKNPTAFYLCASRDKGYEQYFGPGTRLTVT.

The chain carries TRBV19 and TRBJ2-5; TRBD2 matches at 8 bases. Germline trimming cut 5 bases from V and 5 bases from J; bases unmatched to any gene: 10. Germline CDR1 LNHDA, CDR2 SQIVND (reference sequence). The CDR3 runs to 15 residues. The CDR3 DNA is TGTGCCAGTAGTCAGGCGGGAGCGGGAGCGGAGACCCAGTACTTC. Translating it yields CASSQAGAGAETQYF.

This rearrangement joins TRBV18 to TRBJ2-7; D uncertain. Germline V gene sequence: CDR1 KGHSH, CDR2 LQKENI. Trimming stripped 0 bases from V and 0 bases from J, with 12 bases between. This CDR3 comprises 16 residues. The chain's CDR3 is CASSPPIGEISYEQYF. CDR3 DNA sequence: TGTGCCAGCTCACCACCGATTGGGGAAATCTCCTACGAGCAGTACTTC. The variable domain in full, with the rest retrieved from reference TRBV18 and TRBJ2-7, is NAGVMQNPRHLVRRRGQEARLRCSPMKGHSHVYWYRQLPEEGLKFMVYLQKENIIDESGMPKERFSAEFPKEGPSILRIQQVVRGDSAAYFCASSPPIGEISYEQYFGPGTRLTVT.

This chain joins TRBV2 and TRBJ2-1, with 15 bases fitting TRBD2. Germline V gives CDR1 SNHLY, CDR2 FYNNEI. V was clipped by 6 bases and J by 0 bases; unmatched bases: 3. The CDR3 covers 17 residues. CDR3 in DNA: TGTGCCAGCAGGGGGACTAGCGGGAGGACCTCCTACAATGAGCAGTTCTTC. Its protein is CASRGTSGRTSYNEQFF. Together with reference TRBV2 and TRBJ2-1, the CDR3 gives the full variable domain: EPEVTQTPSHQVTQMGQEVILRCVPISNHLYFYWYRQILGQKVEFLVSFYNNEISEKSEIFDDQFSVERPDGSNFTLKIRSTKLEDSAMYFCASRGTSGRTSYNEQFFGPGTRLTVL.

The genes are TRBV27 and TRBJ1-5; D not certain. The CDR3 has 15 residues. The V gene's germline CDR1 is MNHEY and CDR2 SMNVEV (reference sequence). The V gene lost 1 base and the J gene lost 1 base, with 8 bases spanning the gap. The CDR3 sequence is CASSLFGPSNQPQHF. DNA of the CDR3: TGTGCCAGCAGTTTATTTGGTCCGAGCAATCAGCCCCAGCATTTT.

The chain is built from TRBV9 and TRBJ2-2; 7 positions agree with TRBD2. The CDR3 consists of 18 residues. After removal of 4 bases from V and 3 bases from J, the junction contained 15 bases not matched to a gene. The germline V gene has CDR1 SGDLS and CDR2 YYNGEE. Here the CDR3 DNA reads TGTGCCAGCAGCCCTAGGATAGGGAGGGGAGGCGACACCGGGGAGCTGTTTTTT. Its protein product is CASSPRIGRGGDTGELFF.